One sample yielded the 9 T cell receptor beta chains listed below, sequenced in a study of blood T cells in healthy people across ages (dated by TCRdb to 2015 to 2017). Libraries were made using 5' RACE. The sequencer listed for this sample is Illumina HiSeq 2500. A second about 6 to 11 cycle PCR used a sample-barcoded 5' primer and a J-beta primer mix. In-frame beta chains were kept once TCRdb had trimmed the public reads at Q25 with fastp and called clones with MiXCR. All rows with the same CDR3 protein become a single entry with the most common DNA and genes. This sample gives about 1,800,000 distinct CDR3 sequences in total; 28% of them show up just once. The leading ten clones occupy more than 6% of the sample. Material for sequencing was blood. The receptors here all came from a woman aged 25 to 39 in good health.

This rearrangement joins TRBV7-9 to TRBJ1-5, with a tentative D call TRBD1 (5 bases). V lost 9 bases and J 4 bases, leaving 13 bases between the germline ends. The V gene's germline CDR1 is SEHNR and CDR2 FQNEAQ (reference sequence). The CDR3 has 13 residues. The DNA of the CDR3 is TGTGCCAGTAGCCCGACAGTTAATCAGCCCCAGCATTTT. Its protein product is CASSPTVNQPQHF.

The chain uses TRBV18 and TRBJ2-4; 8 bases line up with TRBD1. Germline V CDR1 and CDR2: KGHSH, LQKENI. The V and J ends lost 4 bases and 7 bases, in that order; junction bases with no gene match: 6. CDR3 length equals 14 residues. As DNA, the CDR3 is TGTGCCAGCTCACTTGGACAGGGTTTGAACATTCAGTACTTC. It translates to CASSLGQGLNIQYF.

This clonotype was recorded many times. V is TRBV5-1 and J is TRBJ2-4, with D uncertain. The germline V and J ends were trimmed by 4 bases and 0 bases, with 14 bases remaining between them. This CDR3 contains 16 residues. Germline CDR1 SGHRS, CDR2 YFSETQ. This CDR3 reads CASSNPTTLAKNIQYF. DNA for the CDR3: TGCGCCAGCAGCAACCCTACTACACTAGCCAAAAACATTCAGTACTTC.

The chain employs TRBV5-1 and TRBJ2-2; TRBD2 matches at 11 bases. This CDR3 is 15 amino acids long. Per germline, CDR1 SGHRS and CDR2 YFSETQ. The J segment lost 5 bases and the V segment lost 3 bases, leaving 3 bases of the junction unmatched. The CDR3 protein is CASSSTSGGTGELFF. The CDR3 bases are TGCGCCAGCAGCTCAACTAGCGGGGGAACCGGGGAGCTGTTTTTT.

The chain uses TRBV10-3 and TRBJ1-1, with TRBD1 matching over 7 bases. This CDR3 is 16 amino acids long. The V gene's germline CDR1 is ENHRY and CDR2 SYGVKD. Trimming at V came to 6 bases and at J to 3 bases, leaving 13 bases not matched to a gene. The CDR3 here is CAISSTGAGGYTEAFF. In nucleotides, the CDR3 is TGTGCCATCAGCTCTACAGGGGCAGGAGGTTACACTGAAGCTTTCTTT.

A few counts support this clonotype. The chain carries TRBV20-1 and TRBJ2-7; D perhaps matches TRBD2 (7 bases). Germline CDR1 and CDR2: DFQATT and SNEGSKA (reference sequence). This CDR3 region has 14 residues. Trimming shortened V by 0 bases and J by 7 bases, and 16 bases separated the two germline ends. The CDR3, as DNA: TGCAGTGCTAGAGATGTGGGGGGGCGGTGGGAGCAGTACTTC. Translation gives CSARDVGGRWEQYF.

This chain connects TRBV6-2 or TRBV6-3 to TRBJ2-2; no reliable D call. The CDR3 consists of 13 residues. Germline CDR1 MNHEY, CDR2 SVGEGT. Trimming pared 2 bases from V and 4 bases from J, leaving 5 bases between. For the CDR3, the DNA is TGTGCCAGCAGTTACGAAGGCACCGGGGAGCTGTTTTTT. It codes for CASSYEGTGELFF.

This clonotype occurred many times. The V and J genes are TRBV12-3 or TRBV12-4 and TRBJ2-5, with D maybe TRBD2 (6 bases). Trimming pared 7 bases from V and 4 bases from J, leaving 16 bases between. The CDR3 has 14 amino acids. CDR3 in amino acids: CASTQRGSRETQYF. The CDR3 region has the DNA TGTGCCAGCACTCAACGGGGGAGTCGAGAGACCCAGTACTTC.

This chain joins TRBV12-3 or TRBV12-4 and TRBJ2-5; a possible D gene is TRBD2 (6 bases). The CDR3 runs 14 residues. With 4 bases removed from V and 2 bases from J, the gap between germline ends came to 11 bases. The CDR3 region has the DNA TGTGCCAGCAGTTCCATGGCGGGGCAAGAGACCCAGTACTTC. Its protein product is CASSSMAGQETQYF.